The source of this TCR beta chain is a study of blood T cells in healthy people across ages. Trimming took 5 bases from V and 7 from J; bases not matched to a gene: 7. CDR3 length: 13 amino acids. Through a sample-barcoded 5' primer and a J-beta primer mix, a second PCR was run for about 6 to 12 cycles. Each CDR3 protein is one row after TCRdb ran MiXCR on the 5' RACE reads. Here the sample spans over 500,000 distinct CDR3 sequences, 45% to 60% being singletons. Source material: blood. The receptor was derived from an elderly woman in good health. This rearrangement joins TRBV12-3 or TRBV12-4 to TRBJ1-2; 7 bases fit TRBD1. CDR3 nucleotide sequence: TGTGCCAGCAGTCTGGGGCCAGGGGGTGGCTACACCTTC. Its translation is CASSLGPGGGYTF.